This TCR beta chain was sequenced during a study of siplizumab effects on memory and regulatory T cells. The CDR3 runs 14 residues. Germline values: CDR1 SGHTA, CDR2 FQGNSA. The V gene lost 5 bases and the J gene lost 4 bases, with 11 bases spanning the gap. This clone is a singleton in its sample. Assay used: immunoSEQ multiplex PCR; TCRdb lists only in-frame clones, some missing. The table lists some 100,000 clones, more than 95% of them singletons, with 0.03% to 0.035% in the top ten. Sequences were generated from unstimulated naive, memory, effector memory and TEMRA subsets in three donor pairs. This TCR was sampled from a human donor in good health. Sequencing was performed on naive CD4+ T cells sorted from blood. The genes are TRBV7-2 and TRBJ1-4; unclear D gene. The CDR3 spells CASSPRGYNEKLFF. CDR3 coding DNA: TGTGCCAGCAGCCCCCGGGGTTATAATGAAAAACTGTTTTTT.